This T cell receptor beta chain was recovered during a study of cytomegalovirus exposure and HLA in healthy donors. Overall study context: Drawn from HLA-typed donors, 80 million to 95 million unique TCRs were held in an early data release.

Losses at the gene ends were 2 bases for V and 2 bases for J; bases not matched to a gene: 5. Germline V CDR1 and CDR2: SGHTA, FQGNSA. This CDR3 comprises 15 residues. Vbeta (60) and Jbeta (13) primers were used in the PCR. Generated by immunoSEQ multiplex PCR, the TCRdb table keeps only in-frame clones and is missing some. The table lists 95,000 to 150,000 clones, around 86% of them singletons. The sample consisted of PBMCs. This sequence was found in a man aged 25-45 years in good health and CMV-seronegative. The chain combines TRBV7-2 with TRBJ2-7; 8 bases are shared with TRBD1. CDR3 DNA: TGTGCCAGCAGCTTACATGCGACAGGGGCCTACGAGCAGTACTTC. It codes for CASSLHATGAYEQYF.